This TCR beta chain was documented in a study of PD-1 blockade in classical Hodgkin lymphoma. Assay: immunoSEQ multiplex PCR; the TCRdb copy retains only in-frame clones and omits some. The table has some 39,000 clones, approximately 91% seen once. V shed 1 base and J shed 2 bases, with 13 bases lying between them. This CDR3 spans 15 amino acids. From germline, CDR1 is SQVTM and CDR2 ANQGSEA. Relapses following autologous stem cell transplantation were seen in all patients, with brentuximab vedotin exposure varying. The V gene is TRBV29-1, the J gene TRBJ2-3; D is possibly TRBD1 or TRBD2 (5 bases each). This TCR derives from a human donor with classical Hodgkin lymphoma. Here the sequenced sample was peripheral blood mononuclear cells (PBMCs), taken at baseline. As DNA, the CDR3 is TGCAGCGTTGAAGGAGGGGCCAGCCTCACAGATACGCAGTATTTT. Translation: CSVEGGASLTDTQYF.